The sequence of this T cell receptor beta chain was determined in a study of T cells after yellow fever vaccination. Study background: Preparation of fractions with low cell numbers was performed using SMART-Seq v4 Ultra Low Input. Overall study findings and caveats: Most clones from primary vaccination resurfaced after the booster (around 97% CD4, 88% CD8).

The germline CDR1 and CDR2 sequences are SGHAT and FQNNGV. The CDR3 runs to 15 residues. The V gene end was trimmed by 5 bases and the J gene end by 4 bases; junction bases not matched to a gene: 7. A 5'RACE template-switching step, the method used to make TCR cDNA, added a universal primer site and UMIs. TCRdb re-called the 5' RACE reads through MiXCR, storing one row per CDR3 protein. The sample includes roughly 63,000 distinct CDR3 sequences, 6.5% to 8% seen only once; the top ten take 35% to 40%. This clonotype was observed at least ten times. Its antigen remains unidentified. This receptor was taken from a man aged 25-40 years who received the YFV17D yellow fever vaccine. The V gene is TRBV11-2, the J gene TRBJ2-1; 8 nucleotides agree with TRBD2. The starting material was CD8+ T cells sorted from PBMCs, obtained 15 days after the yellow fever booster vaccination. This chain's CDR3 is CASSPLAGLYNEQFF. Here the CDR3 DNA reads TGTGCCAGCAGCCCCCTAGCGGGTTTATACAATGAGCAGTTCTTC.